The T cell receptor beta chain under discussion was sequenced for a study of long-term antiretroviral therapy in people with HIV. Study outcomes and limitations: The range of CDR3 lengths in HIV repertoires proved narrower than that found in controls.

Germline values: CDR1 SGHRS, CDR2 YFSETQ. This CDR3 is built from 17 residues. V was clipped by 8 bases and J by 0 bases; unmatched bases: 11. A note on this clone: Its antigen remains unknown.

The immunoSEQ assay was v3.0, run at survey level. Generated by immunoSEQ multiplex PCR, the TCRdb table keeps only in-frame clones and is missing some. The repertoire has fewer than 30,000 clones, about four fifths of them found once; the top ten carry roughly 5.8%. The genes are TRBV5-1 and TRBJ1-2; 12 nucleotides agree with TRBD1. Material: unsorted PBMCs, obtained 1.1 years before starting antiretroviral therapy. This clonotype was obtained from a woman younger than 45 with HIV. The CDR3 reads CASGNPGQGAANYGYTF. DNA for the CDR3: TGCGCCAGTGGTAACCCGGGACAGGGGGCCGCTAACTATGGCTACACCTTC.